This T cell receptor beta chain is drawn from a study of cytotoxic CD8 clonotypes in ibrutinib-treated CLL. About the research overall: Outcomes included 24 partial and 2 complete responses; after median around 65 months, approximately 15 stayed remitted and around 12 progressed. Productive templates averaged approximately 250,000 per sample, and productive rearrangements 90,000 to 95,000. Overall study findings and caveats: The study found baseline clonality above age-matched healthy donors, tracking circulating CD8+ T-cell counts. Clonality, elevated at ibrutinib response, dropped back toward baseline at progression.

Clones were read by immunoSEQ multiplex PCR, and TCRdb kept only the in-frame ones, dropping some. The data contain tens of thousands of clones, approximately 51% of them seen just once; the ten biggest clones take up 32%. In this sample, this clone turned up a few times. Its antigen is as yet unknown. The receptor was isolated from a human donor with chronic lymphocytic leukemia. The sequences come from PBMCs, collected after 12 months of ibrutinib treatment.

This chain's CDR3 is CASSRERYTGELFF. The CDR3 coding sequence is TGTGCCAGCAGCCGGGAGAGATACACCGGGGAGCTGTTTTTT. J is TRBJ2-2 and V is TRBV14; a possible D gene is TRBD2 (5 bases). This CDR3 is 14 amino acids long. The ends were cut back, 4 bases at V and 3 bases at J, with 9 bases in the middle. CDR1 SGHDN and CDR2 FVKESK come from the germline V gene.